Listed here are 11 T cell receptor beta chains from one sample, sequenced in a study of blood T cell repertoires in COVID-19. The repertoire was sequenced with immunoSEQ multiplex PCR; TCRdb's copy has only in-frame clones and lacks some. This sample carries under 450,000 clones, more than 65% of them seen once, and the ten largest clones take about 1.2%. Sequenced input: peripheral blood. These receptor sequences come from a human donor with acute or convalescent COVID-19. The donor label of this sample is uncertain.

The V call is TRBV3-1 (or the pseudogene TRBV3-2), the J call TRBJ1-2; D might be TRBD1 (6 bases). Trimming took 4 bases from V and 8 from J, leaving 17 bases between them. This CDR3 is 14 amino acids long. Germline V gene lookup returns CDR1 LGHDT and CDR2 YNNKEL (reference sequence). The CDR3 bases are TGTGCCAGCAGCCTAGGACAGTCGAGTGCCGGCTACACCTTC. Translation gives CASSLGQSSAGYTF.

This chain uses TRBV24-1 with TRBJ2-1; D is possibly TRBD1 (6 bases). The CDR3 spans 14 residues. Germline V lookup: CDR1 KGHDR, CDR2 SFDVKD. Trimming removed 0 bases from V and 9 bases from J, with 11 bases in between. CDR3 coding DNA: TGTGCCACCAGTGATTTGGCAGGGGAAGGTGAGCAGTTCTTC. Translation: CATSDLAGEGEQFF.

The chain has TRBV19 and TRBJ1-5, with TRBD1 matching 10 bases. This CDR3 is built from 16 residues. Per germline, CDR1 LNHDA and CDR2 SQIVND (reference sequence). The ends lost 5 bases at V and 7 bases at J; junction bases unmatched: 11. CDR3 sequence (DNA): TGTGCCAGTAGTCTCTCCGGGACAGGGGAAAGCCAGCCCCAGCATTTT. Amino acid sequence: CASSLSGTGESQPQHF.

The V call is TRBV2, the J call TRBJ2-3; D not resolved. Germline CDR1 and CDR2: SNHLY and FYNNEI. CDR3 size: 12 residues. Between the trimmed V and J ends, which lost 6 bases and 8 bases, there was a span of 12 bases. As DNA, the CDR3 is TGTGCCAGCAGGCTAGAGATGGCTACGCAGTATTTT. As protein: CASRLEMATQYF.

This sequence joins TRBV4-2 and TRBJ1-2; D is undetermined. CDR3 length: 12 amino acids. Trimming took 3 bases from V and 3 from J, leaving 5 bases between them. Germline V lookup: CDR1 LGHNA, CDR2 YNFKEQ. The CDR3 DNA reads TGTGCCAGCAGCCAGGGAGACTATGGCTACACCTTC. This sequence encodes CASSQGDYGYTF.

J is TRBJ2-1 and V is TRBV5-1; no clear D gene. Germline-derived CDR1 and CDR2 are SGHRS and YFSETQ. This CDR3 is 16 amino acids long. Trimming cost V 0 bases and J 4 bases, with 14 bases left between them. CDR3 protein: CASSLVVPRRYNEQFF. The CDR3 DNA is TGCGCCAGCAGCTTGGTTGTCCCACGGCGGTACAATGAGCAGTTCTTC.

The chain has TRBV19 and TRBJ2-5; 9 nucleotides match TRBD2. The V segment lost 5 bases and the J segment 3 bases; nucleotides outside the gene matches: 10. Germline CDR1 LNHDA, CDR2 SQIVND (reference sequence). The CDR3 runs to 16 residues. CDR3: CASSFPGTSRKETQYF. The CDR3 DNA reads TGTGCCAGTAGTTTCCCCGGGACTAGCCGAAAAGAGACCCAGTACTTC.

This clone was observed a handful of times. The V and J genes are TRBV18 and TRBJ2-5, with D possibly TRBD1 on 5 matching bases. The CDR3 loop spans 15 amino acids. The V end lost 1 base, the J end lost 3 bases, and 12 bases lay between the germline ends. Per germline, CDR1 KGHSH and CDR2 LQKENI. CDR3 sequence (DNA): TGTGCCAGCTCACCACGTGTAACACAGGAAGAGACCCAGTACTTC. It is translated as CASSPRVTQEETQYF.

The rearrangement links TRBV10-1 to TRBJ1-1; perhaps TRBD1 as D (5 bases). This CDR3 has 13 residues. The germline V gene has CDR1 WNHNN and CDR2 SYGVQD (reference sequence). Trimming shortened V by 4 bases and J by 1 base, and 7 bases separated the two germline ends. As DNA, the CDR3 is TGCGCCAGCAGTGGACAGAGGAACACTGAAGCTTTCTTT. Protein product: CASSGQRNTEAFF.

The chain employs TRBV5-6 and TRBJ1-2; D remains ambiguous. V dropped 3 bases and J dropped 6 bases, with 15 bases sitting between them. The germline V gene has CDR1 SGHDT and CDR2 YYEEEE. The CDR3 is 14 residues long. CDR3 DNA: TGTGCCAGCAGCTCCTACGGAGCCGCTGATGGCTACACCTTC. Translation gives CASSSYGAADGYTF.

This chain links TRBV29-1 with TRBJ1-4; TRBD1 matches 7 bases. The CDR3 runs to 13 residues. V lost 6 bases to trimming and J lost 6 bases; unmatched junction nucleotides: 7. The V gene's germline CDR1 is SQVTM and CDR2 ANQGSEA. In DNA, the CDR3 is TGCAGCGTCGGTCCCGGGACAGATGAAAAACTGTTTTTT. Its translation is CSVGPGTDEKLFF.